One and the same sample provided the 12 T cell receptor beta chains below, sequenced in a study of response to subunit inactivated influenza vaccine. MiXCR, run by TCRdb on the RT-PCR reads, gives a single entry per CDR3 protein. The sample gives roughly 500,000 distinct CDR3 sequences, roughly 25% of which show up once; about 2.8% is in the top ten. These data were also filed under a second study, of T cells expressing NK-cell markers. In that study: A 5'RACE template switching approach incorporating UMIs was used to make TCR beta cDNA.

The sample consisted of CD4+ T cells sorted from PBMCs, taken 11 to 12 days after vaccination. All receptors come from a man aged 50 to 59 who received an inactivated influenza vaccine.

This chain uses TRBV20-1 with TRBJ1-5; D gene ambiguous. Trimming stripped 6 bases from V and 5 bases from J, with 11 bases between. Germline V lookup: CDR1 DFQATT, CDR2 SNEGSKA (reference sequence). The CDR3 runs 12 residues. The CDR3 region is CSAGRSYQPQHF. CDR3 in DNA: TGCAGTGCGGGCAGGTCGTATCAGCCCCAGCATTTT.

This clonotype was recorded many times. The genes are TRBV12-5 and TRBJ2-2; no reliable D call. This CDR3 spans 12 amino acids. The germline CDR1 and CDR2 sequences are LGHNT and FRNRAP. V was trimmed by 5 bases and J by 3 bases, leaving 4 bases between them. The CDR3 bases are TGTGCTAGTGGTCTAGACACCGGGGAGCTGTTTTTT. Residues: CASGLDTGELFF.

On this clonotype: Mismatch with germline at one junction end may stem from a read error. The chain recombines TRBV20-1 with TRBJ2-3; D may be TRBD2 (5 bases). CDR3 length: 14 residues. The germline V gene has CDR1 DFQATT and CDR2 SNEGSKA (reference sequence). The CDR3 sequence: CTARRRDHTDTQYF. The CDR3 region has the DNA TGCACTGCTAGACGCCGGGATCACACAGATACGCAGTATTTT.

The chain joins TRBV20-1 to TRBJ2-7, with 15 bases fitting TRBD2. Germline V gene sequence: CDR1 DFQATT, CDR2 SNEGSKA (reference sequence). V shed 1 base, J shed 5 bases, and the junction held 3 bases outside the gene matches. The CDR3 has 15 amino acids. The CDR3 region is CSARAGTSGGNEQYF. The DNA for the CDR3 is TGCAGTGCTAGAGCCGGGACTAGCGGGGGGAACGAGCAGTACTTC.

CDR3 region: CASSEALGALGSPLHF. CDR3 coding DNA: TGTGCCAGCAGTGAAGCGCTCGGGGCATTGGGTTCACCCCTCCACTTT. V and J are TRBV6-1 and TRBJ1-6; possibly TRBD1 for D (5 bases). Deletions cut 0 bases from V and 9 bases from J, with 15 bases between. Per germline, CDR1 MNHNS and CDR2 SASEGT. The CDR3 covers 16 residues.

The V gene is TRBV12-3 or TRBV12-4, the J gene TRBJ1-1, with D uncertain. V lost 3 bases and J lost 1, with 6 bases in between. This CDR3 is 13 amino acids long. CDR3: CASSFVENTEAFF. The CDR3 DNA follows: TGTGCCAGCAGTTTTGTCGAGAACACTGAAGCTTTCTTT.

This clonotype was seen a few times. The CDR3: CATSSSGRTYEQYF. The DNA for the CDR3 is TGTGCCACCAGCAGTTCCGGGAGAACCTACGAGCAGTACTTC. V usage is TRBV15 and J usage is TRBJ2-7, with D perhaps TRBD2 (6 bases). CDR3 length: 14 amino acids. Germline V gives CDR1 LNHNV, CDR2 YYDKDF (reference sequence). With 3 bases removed from V and 2 bases from J, the gap between germline ends came to 11 bases.

This chain links TRBV30 with TRBJ1-2, with TRBD1 identical over 10 bases. The CDR3 length is 15 residues. From germline, CDR1 is GTSNPN and CDR2 SVGIG (reference sequence). V was clipped by 4 bases and J by 3 bases; unmatched bases: 8. The CDR3 is CAWNLGTGVHYGYTF. CDR3 sequence (DNA): TGTGCCTGGAACCTCGGGACAGGGGTTCACTATGGCTACACCTTC. Supplemented by reference TRBV30 and TRBJ1-2, the full variable domain reads SQTIHQWPATLVQPVGSPLSLECTVEGTSNPNLYWYRQAAGRGLQLLFYSVGIGQISSEVPQNLSASRPQDRQFILSSKKLLLSDSGFYLCAWNLGTGVHYGYTFGSGTRLTVV.

This clonotype has more than one count but fewer than ten. This chain uses TRBV11-1 with TRBJ1-2, with D tentatively TRBD1 (5 bases). V was trimmed by 6 bases and J by 7 bases, leaving 21 bases between them. Germline V gene sequence: CDR1 SGHAT, CDR2 FQDESV (reference sequence). The length of the CDR3 is 15 residues. The CDR3 DNA sequence: TGTGCCAGCAGTCGAAGGGGCCTCCTCTCGGGTGGCTACACCTTC. It codes for CASSRRGLLSGGYTF.

This clonotype was detected a few times. The V gene is TRBV7-2, the J gene TRBJ2-5; no clear D gene. CDR3 length: 14 amino acids. Germline CDR1 is SGHTA and CDR2 is FQGNSA. V lost 2 bases and J 3 bases, leaving 10 bases between the germline ends. The CDR3 spells CASSLRRSEETQYF. CDR3 bases: TGTGCCAGCAGCTTAAGGAGATCAGAAGAGACCCAGTACTTC.

This clonotype was counted between two and nine times. The chain employs TRBV15 and TRBJ2-3; tentatively, D is TRBD1 or TRBD2 (7 bases each). Deletions cut 8 bases from V and 0 bases from J, with 12 bases between. CDR1 is LNHNV and CDR2 is YYDKDF in the germline V gene (reference sequence). There are 14 residues in the CDR3. Here the CDR3 reads CATRQGGSTDTQYF. As DNA, the CDR3 is TGTGCCACCCGCCAGGGGGGGAGCACAGATACGCAGTATTTT. Based on the CDR3 plus reference TRBV15 and TRBJ2-3, the full variable domain is DAMVIQNPRYQVTQFGKPVTLSCSQTLNHNVMYWYQQKSSQAPKLLFHYYDKDFNNEADTPDNFQSRRPNTSFCFLDIRSPGLGDTAMYLCATRQGGSTDTQYFGPGTRLTVL.

V is TRBV6-5 and J is TRBJ2-3, with D perhaps TRBD1 or TRBD2 (5 bases each). With 2 bases removed from V and 4 bases from J, the gap between germline ends came to 13 bases. CDR1 and CDR2 (germline): MNHEY, SVGAGI. The CDR3 is made up of 15 amino acids. The CDR3 spells CASSYGTHYADTQYF. CDR3 nucleotide sequence: TGTGCCAGCAGTTACGGGACCCATTATGCAGATACGCAGTATTTT.